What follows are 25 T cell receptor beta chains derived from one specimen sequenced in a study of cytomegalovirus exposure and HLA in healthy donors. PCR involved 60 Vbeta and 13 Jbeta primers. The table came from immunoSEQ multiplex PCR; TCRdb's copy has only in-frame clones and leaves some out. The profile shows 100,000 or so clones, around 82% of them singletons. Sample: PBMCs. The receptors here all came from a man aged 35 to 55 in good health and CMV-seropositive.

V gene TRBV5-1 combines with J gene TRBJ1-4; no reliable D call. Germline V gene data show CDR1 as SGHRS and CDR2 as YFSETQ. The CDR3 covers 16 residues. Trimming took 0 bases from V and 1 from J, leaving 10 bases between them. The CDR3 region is CASSLEWGGTNEKLFF. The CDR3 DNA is TGCGCCAGCAGCTTGGAGTGGGGAGGAACTAATGAAAAACTGTTTTTT.

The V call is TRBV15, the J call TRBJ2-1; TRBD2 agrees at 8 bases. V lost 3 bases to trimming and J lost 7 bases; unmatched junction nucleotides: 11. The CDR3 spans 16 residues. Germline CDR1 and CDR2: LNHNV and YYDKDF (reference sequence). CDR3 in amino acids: CATSSEAGVSGNEQFF. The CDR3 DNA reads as TGTGCCACCAGCAGCGAAGCGGGAGTGTCGGGGAATGAGCAGTTCTTC.

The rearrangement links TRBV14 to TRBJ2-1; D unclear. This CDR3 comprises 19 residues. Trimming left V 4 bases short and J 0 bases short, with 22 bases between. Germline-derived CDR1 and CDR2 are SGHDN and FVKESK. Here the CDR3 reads CASSLHYGSSVASYNEQFF. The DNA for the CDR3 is TGTGCCAGCAGCCTCCACTACGGGTCGAGCGTGGCCTCCTACAATGAGCAGTTCTTC.

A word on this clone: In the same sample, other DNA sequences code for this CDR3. The CDR3 region has the DNA TGCAGCGTTGGAGGGGGCTACGAGCAGTACTTC. As protein: CSVGGGYEQYF. V usage is TRBV29-1 and J usage is TRBJ2-7, with TRBD1 as a possible D gene (6 bases). The CDR3 length is 11 residues. V lost 4 bases, J lost 3 bases, and 7 bases lay in between. Germline CDR1 is SQVTM and CDR2 is ANQGSEA.

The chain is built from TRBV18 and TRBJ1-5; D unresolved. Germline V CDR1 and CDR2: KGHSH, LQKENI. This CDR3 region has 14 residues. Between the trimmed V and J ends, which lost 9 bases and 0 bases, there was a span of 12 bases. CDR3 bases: TGTGCCAGTGCCGGGAGGGATAGCAATCAGCCCCAGCATTTT. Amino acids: CASAGRDSNQPQHF.

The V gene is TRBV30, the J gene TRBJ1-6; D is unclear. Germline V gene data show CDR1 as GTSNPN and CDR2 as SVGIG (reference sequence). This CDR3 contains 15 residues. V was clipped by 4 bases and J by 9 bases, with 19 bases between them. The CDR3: CAWKIPGSGGSPLHF. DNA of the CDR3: TGTGCCTGGAAAATACCGGGATCCGGCGGTTCACCCCTCCACTTT.

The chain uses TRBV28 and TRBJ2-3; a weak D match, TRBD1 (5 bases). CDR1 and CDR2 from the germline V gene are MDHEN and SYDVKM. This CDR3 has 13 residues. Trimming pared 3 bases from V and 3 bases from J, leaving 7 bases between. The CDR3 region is CASSFQGTDTQYF. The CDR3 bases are TGTGCCAGCAGTTTCCAGGGTACAGATACGCAGTATTTT.

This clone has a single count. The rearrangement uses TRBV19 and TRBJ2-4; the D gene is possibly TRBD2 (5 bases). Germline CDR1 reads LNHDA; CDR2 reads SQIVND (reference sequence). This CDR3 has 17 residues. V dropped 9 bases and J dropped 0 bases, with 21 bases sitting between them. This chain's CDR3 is CASDDGKGALAKNIQYF. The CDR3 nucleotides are TGTGCCAGCGACGACGGCAAGGGAGCCCTAGCCAAAAACATTCAGTACTTC.

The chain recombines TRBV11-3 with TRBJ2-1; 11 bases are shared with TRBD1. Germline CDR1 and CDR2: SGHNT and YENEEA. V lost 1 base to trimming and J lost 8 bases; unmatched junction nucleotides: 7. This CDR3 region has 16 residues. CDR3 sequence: CASSLASGTGGHEQFF. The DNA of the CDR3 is TGTGCCAGCAGCTTAGCTTCCGGGACAGGGGGTCATGAGCAGTTCTTC.

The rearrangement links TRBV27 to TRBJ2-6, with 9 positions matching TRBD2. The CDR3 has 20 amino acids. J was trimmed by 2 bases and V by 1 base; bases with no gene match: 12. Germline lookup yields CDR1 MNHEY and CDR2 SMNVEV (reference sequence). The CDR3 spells CASSLFGIAGDGAGANVLTF. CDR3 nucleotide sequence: TGTGCCAGCAGTTTATTCGGGATAGCGGGAGATGGGGCTGGGGCCAACGTCCTGACTTTC.

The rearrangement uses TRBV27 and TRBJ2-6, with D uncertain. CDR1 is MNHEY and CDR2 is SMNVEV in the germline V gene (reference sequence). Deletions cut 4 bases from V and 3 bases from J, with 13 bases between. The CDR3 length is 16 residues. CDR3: CASSSTQARGANVLTF. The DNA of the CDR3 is TGTGCCAGCAGTTCAACCCAAGCTCGTGGGGCCAACGTCCTGACTTTC.

CDR3 DNA: TGTGCCAGCAGCTACGCAGCCGGGGGGACCTACAATGAGCAGTTCTTC. Amino acids: CASSYAAGGTYNEQFF. The chain joins TRBV5-4 to TRBJ2-1; 7 bases agree with TRBD2. After removal of 3 bases from V and 2 bases from J, the junction contained 8 bases not matched to a gene. This CDR3 region has 16 residues. Germline CDR1 and CDR2: SGHNT and YYREEE (reference sequence).

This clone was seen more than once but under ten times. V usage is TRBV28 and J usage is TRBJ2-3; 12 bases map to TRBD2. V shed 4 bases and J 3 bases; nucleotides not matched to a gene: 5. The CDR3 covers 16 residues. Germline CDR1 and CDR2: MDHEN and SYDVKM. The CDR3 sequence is CASSSLGLAGTDTQYF. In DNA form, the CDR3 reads TGTGCCAGCAGTTCCCTCGGACTAGCGGGAACAGATACGCAGTATTTT.

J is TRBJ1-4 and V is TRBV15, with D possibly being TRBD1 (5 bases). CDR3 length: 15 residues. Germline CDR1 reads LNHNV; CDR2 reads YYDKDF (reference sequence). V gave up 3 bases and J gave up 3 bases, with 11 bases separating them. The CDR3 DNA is TGTGCCACCAGCAGTAACAGGTTTGCTAATGAAAAACTGTTTTTT. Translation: CATSSNRFANEKLFF. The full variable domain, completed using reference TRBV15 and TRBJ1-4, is DAMVIQNPRYQVTQFGKPVTLSCSQTLNHNVMYWYQQKSSQAPKLLFHYYDKDFNNEADTPDNFQSRRPNTSFCFLDIRSPGLGDTAMYLCATSSNRFANEKLFFGSGTQLSVL.

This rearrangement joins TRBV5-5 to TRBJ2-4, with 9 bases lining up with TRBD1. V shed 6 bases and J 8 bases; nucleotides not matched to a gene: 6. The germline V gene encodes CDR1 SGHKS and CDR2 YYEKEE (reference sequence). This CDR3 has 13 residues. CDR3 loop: CASNQQGADIQYF. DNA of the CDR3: TGTGCCAGCAACCAACAGGGGGCAGACATTCAGTACTTC.

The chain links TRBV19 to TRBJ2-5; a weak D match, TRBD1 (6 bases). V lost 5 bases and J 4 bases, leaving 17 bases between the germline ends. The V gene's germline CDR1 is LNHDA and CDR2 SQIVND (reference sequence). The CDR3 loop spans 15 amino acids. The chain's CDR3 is CASSVSWGQGETQYF. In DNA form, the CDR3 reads TGTGCCAGTAGTGTGAGTTGGGGGCAGGGAGAGACCCAGTACTTC.

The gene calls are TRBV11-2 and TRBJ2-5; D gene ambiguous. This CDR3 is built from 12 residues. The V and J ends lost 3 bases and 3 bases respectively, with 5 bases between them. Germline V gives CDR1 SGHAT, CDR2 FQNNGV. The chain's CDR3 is CASSFNKETQYF. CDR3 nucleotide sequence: TGTGCCAGCAGCTTTAACAAAGAGACCCAGTACTTC.

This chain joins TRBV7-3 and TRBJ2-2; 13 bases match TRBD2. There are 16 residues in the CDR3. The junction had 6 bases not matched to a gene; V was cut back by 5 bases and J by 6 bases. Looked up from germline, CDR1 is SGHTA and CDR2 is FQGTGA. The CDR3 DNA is TGTGCCAGCAGCCTACTAGCGGGGGGGCCGGCCGGGGAGCTGTTTTTT. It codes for CASSLLAGGPAGELFF.

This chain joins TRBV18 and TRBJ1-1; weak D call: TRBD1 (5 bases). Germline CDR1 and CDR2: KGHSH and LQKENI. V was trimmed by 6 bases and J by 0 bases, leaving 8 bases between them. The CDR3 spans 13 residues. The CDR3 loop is CASSGTVNTEAFF. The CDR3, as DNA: TGTGCCAGCTCCGGGACTGTGAACACTGAAGCTTTCTTT.

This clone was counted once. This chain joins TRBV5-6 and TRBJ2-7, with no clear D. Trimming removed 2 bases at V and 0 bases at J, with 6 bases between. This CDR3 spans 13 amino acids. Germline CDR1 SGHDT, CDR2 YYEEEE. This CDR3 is CASSFPISYEQYF. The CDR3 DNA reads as TGTGCCAGCAGCTTCCCAATCTCCTACGAGCAGTACTTC.

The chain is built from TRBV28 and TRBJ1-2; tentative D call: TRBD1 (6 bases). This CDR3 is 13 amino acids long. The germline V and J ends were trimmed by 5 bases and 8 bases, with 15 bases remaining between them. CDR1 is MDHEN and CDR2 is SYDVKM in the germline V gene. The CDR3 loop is CASSLIRGGGYTF. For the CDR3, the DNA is TGTGCCAGCAGTCTAATCAGGGGTGGAGGCTACACCTTC.

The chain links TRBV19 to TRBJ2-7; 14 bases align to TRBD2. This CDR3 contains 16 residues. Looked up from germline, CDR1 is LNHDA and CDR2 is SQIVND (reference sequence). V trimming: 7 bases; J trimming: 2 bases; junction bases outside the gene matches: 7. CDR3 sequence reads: CASMGTSGGTAYEQYF. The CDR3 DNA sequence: TGTGCCAGTATGGGGACTAGCGGGGGAACCGCCTACGAGCAGTACTTC.

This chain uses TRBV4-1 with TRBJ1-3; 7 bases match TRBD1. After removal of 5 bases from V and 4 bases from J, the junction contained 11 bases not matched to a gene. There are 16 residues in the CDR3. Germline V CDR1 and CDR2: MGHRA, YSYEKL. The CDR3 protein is CASSDPLTGRGNTIYF. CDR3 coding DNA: TGCGCCAGCAGCGATCCGTTGACAGGGCGCGGAAACACCATATATTTT.

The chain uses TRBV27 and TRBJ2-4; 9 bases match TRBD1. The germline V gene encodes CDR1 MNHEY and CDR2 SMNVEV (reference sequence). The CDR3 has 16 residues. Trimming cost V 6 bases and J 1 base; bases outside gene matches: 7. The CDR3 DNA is TGTGCCAGCAGAGAAACAGGGGGCTATGCCAAAAACATTCAGTACTTC. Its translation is CASRETGGYAKNIQYF.

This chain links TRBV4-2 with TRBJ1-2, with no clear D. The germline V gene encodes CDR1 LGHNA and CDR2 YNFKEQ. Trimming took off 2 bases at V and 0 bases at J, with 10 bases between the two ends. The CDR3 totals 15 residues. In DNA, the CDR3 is TGTGCCAGCAGCCAACATCTACTTACTAACTATGGCTACACCTTC. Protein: CASSQHLLTNYGYTF.